This T cell receptor beta chain was captured by sequencing in a study of T-cell reconstitution after alpha-beta-depleted transplantation in children. Unique molecular identifiers were incorporated into the prepared TCRbeta library. TCRdb fed the PCR reads into MiXCR, producing one record per CDR3 protein. Altogether 95,000 to 150,000 distinct CDR3 sequences are present, 23% being singletons, with the ten largest covering about 11%. Germline trimming cut 2 bases from V and 1 base from J; bases unmatched to any gene: 1. Looked up from germline, CDR1 is SGHNT and CDR2 is YYREEE (reference sequence). This CDR3 region has 15 residues.

The V and J genes are TRBV5-4 and TRBJ2-7, with 12 positions matching TRBD2. This TCR was recovered from a male patient under 10 years old who had a stem cell transplant for chronic granulomatous disease, so the T cells may come from the graft donor. The sample in question was PBMCs, mostly from graft donor cells, obtained 180 days after TCRalphabeta/CD19-depleted stem cell transplant. The CDR3 spells CASSLGTSGSYEQYF. The CDR3 DNA follows: TGTGCCAGCAGCTTAGGGACTAGCGGGTCCTACGAGCAGTACTTC.